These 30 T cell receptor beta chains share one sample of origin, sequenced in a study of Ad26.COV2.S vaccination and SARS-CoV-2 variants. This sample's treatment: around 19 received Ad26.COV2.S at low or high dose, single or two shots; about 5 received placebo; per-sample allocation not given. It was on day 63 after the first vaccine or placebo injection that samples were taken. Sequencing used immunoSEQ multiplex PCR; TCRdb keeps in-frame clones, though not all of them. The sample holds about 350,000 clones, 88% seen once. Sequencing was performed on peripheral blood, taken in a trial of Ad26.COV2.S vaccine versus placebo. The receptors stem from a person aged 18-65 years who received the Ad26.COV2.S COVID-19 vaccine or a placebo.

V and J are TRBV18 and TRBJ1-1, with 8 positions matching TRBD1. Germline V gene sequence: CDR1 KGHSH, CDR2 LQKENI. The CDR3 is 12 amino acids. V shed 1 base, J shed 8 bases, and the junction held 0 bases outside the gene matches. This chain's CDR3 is CASSPRTGEAFF. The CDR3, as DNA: TGTGCCAGCTCACCACGGACAGGGGAAGCTTTCTTT.

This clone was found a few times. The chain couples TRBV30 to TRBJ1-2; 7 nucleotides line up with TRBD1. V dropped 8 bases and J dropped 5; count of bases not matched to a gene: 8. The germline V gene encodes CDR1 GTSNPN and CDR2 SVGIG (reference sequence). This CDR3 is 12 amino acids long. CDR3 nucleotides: TGTGCCGTGCCCGGCAGGGGGTATGGCTACACCTTC. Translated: CAVPGRGYGYTF. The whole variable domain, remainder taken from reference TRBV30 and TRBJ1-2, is SQTIHQWPATLVQPVGSPLSLECTVEGTSNPNLYWYRQAAGRGLQLLFYSVGIGQISSEVPQNLSASRPQDRQFILSSKKLLLSDSGFYLCAVPGRGYGYTFGSGTRLTVV.

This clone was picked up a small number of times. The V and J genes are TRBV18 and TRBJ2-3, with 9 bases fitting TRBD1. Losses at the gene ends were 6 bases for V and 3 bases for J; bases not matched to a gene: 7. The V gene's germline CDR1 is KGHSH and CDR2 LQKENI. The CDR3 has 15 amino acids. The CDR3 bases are TGTGCCAGCTCGCGAGGACAGGGGCGAACAGATACGCAGTATTTT. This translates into CASSRGQGRTDTQYF.

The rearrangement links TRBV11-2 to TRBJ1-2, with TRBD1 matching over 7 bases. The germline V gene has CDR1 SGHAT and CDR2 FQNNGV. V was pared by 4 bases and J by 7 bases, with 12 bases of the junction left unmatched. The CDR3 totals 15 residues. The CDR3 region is CASSSRSGQARGYTF. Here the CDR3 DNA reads TGTGCCAGCAGCTCCCGTTCTGGACAGGCGCGTGGCTACACCTTC. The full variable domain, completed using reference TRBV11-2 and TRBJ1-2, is EAGVAQSPRYKIIEKRQSVAFWCNPISGHATLYWYQQILGQGPKLLIQFQNNGVVDDSQLPKDRFSAERLKGVDSTLKIQPAKLEDSAVYLCASSSRSGQARGYTFGSGTRLTVV.

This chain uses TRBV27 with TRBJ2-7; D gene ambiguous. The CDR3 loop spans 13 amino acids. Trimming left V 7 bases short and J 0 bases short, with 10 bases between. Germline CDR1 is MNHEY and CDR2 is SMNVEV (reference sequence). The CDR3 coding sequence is TGTGCCAGCATCAGCTACAACTCCTACGAGCAGTACTTC. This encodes CASISYNSYEQYF.

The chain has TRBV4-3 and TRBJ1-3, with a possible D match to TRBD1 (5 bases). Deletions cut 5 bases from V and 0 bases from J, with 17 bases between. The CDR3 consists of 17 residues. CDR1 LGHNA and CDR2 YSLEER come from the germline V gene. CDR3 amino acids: CASSKKTASSSGNTIYF. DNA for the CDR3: TGCGCCAGCAGCAAGAAGACAGCGTCGAGCTCTGGAAACACCATATATTTT.

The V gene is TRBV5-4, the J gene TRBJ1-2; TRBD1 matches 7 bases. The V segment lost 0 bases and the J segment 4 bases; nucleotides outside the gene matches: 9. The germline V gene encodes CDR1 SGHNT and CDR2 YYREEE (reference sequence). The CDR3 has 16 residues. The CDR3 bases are TGTGCCAGCAGCTTGGGATGGGACAGCTCCTTCTATGGCTACACCTTC. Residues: CASSLGWDSSFYGYTF.

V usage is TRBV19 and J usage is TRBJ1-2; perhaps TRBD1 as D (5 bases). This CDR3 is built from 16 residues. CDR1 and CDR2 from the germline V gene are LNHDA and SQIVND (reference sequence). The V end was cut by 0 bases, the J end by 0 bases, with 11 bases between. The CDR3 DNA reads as TGTGCCAGTAGTATAGACCGGGGCTATGCTAACTATGGCTACACCTTC. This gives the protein CASSIDRGYANYGYTF.

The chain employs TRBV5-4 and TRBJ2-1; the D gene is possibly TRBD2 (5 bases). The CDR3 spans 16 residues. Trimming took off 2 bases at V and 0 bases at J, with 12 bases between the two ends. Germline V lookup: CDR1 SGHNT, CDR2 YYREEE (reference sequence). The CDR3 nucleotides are TGTGCCAGCAGCTTTCACGGCGGAGGCTCCTACAATGAGCAGTTCTTC. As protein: CASSFHGGGSYNEQFF.

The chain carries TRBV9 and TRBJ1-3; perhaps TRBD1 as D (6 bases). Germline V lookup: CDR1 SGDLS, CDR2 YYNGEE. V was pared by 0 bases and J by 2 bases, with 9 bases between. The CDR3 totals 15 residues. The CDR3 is CASSVVGGTGNTIYF. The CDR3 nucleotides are TGTGCCAGCAGCGTAGTAGGGGGGACTGGAAACACCATATATTTT. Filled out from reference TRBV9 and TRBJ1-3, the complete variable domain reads DSGVTQTPKHLITATGQRVTLRCSPRSGDLSVYWYQQSLDQGLQFLIQYYNGEERAKGNILERFSAQQFPDLHSELNLSSLELGDSALYFCASSVVGGTGNTIYFGEGSWLTVV.

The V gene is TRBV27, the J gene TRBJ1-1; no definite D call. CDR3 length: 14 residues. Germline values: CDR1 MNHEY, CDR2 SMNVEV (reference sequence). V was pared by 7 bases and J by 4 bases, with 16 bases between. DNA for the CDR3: TGTGCCAGCAAGGTTTGGCAGGTCGGCACTGAAGCTTTCTTT. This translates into CASKVWQVGTEAFF.

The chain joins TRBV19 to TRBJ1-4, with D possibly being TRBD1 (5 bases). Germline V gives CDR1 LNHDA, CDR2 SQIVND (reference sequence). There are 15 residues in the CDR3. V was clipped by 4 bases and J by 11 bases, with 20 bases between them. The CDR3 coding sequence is TGTGCCAGTAGTAGCCAGGGTGCTACCCTAGGGAAACTGTTTTTT. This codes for CASSSQGATLGKLFF.

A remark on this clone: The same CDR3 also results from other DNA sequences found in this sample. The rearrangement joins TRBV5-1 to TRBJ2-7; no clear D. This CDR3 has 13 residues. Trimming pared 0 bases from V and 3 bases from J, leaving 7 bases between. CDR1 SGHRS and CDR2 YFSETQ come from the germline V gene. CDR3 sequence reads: CASSLGVSYEQYF. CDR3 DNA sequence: TGCGCCAGCAGCTTGGGAGTGAGCTACGAGCAGTACTTC.

The CDR3 spells CASGNTGGTYEQYF. As DNA, the CDR3 is TGCGCCAGCGGCAACACAGGGGGCACCTACGAGCAGTACTTC. This sequence joins TRBV5-1 and TRBJ2-7; TRBD1 agrees at 9 bases. Unmatched junction bases numbered 7, after V lost 7 bases and J lost 2 bases. The CDR3 extends over 14 amino acids. From germline, CDR1 is SGHRS and CDR2 YFSETQ.

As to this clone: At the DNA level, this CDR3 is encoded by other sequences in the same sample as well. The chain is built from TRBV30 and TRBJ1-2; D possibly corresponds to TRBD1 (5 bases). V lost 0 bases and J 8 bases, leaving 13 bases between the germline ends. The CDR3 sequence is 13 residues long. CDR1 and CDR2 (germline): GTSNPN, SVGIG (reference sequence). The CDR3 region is CAWSVRQGGGYTF. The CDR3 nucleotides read TGTGCCTGGAGTGTTCGGCAGGGTGGGGGCTACACCTTC.

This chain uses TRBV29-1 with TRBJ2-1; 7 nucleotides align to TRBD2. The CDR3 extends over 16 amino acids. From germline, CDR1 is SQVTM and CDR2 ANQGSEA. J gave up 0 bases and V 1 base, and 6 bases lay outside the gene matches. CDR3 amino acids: CSVEGRETFSYNEQFF. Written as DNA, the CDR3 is TGCAGCGTTGAAGGGCGGGAGACCTTCTCCTACAATGAGCAGTTCTTC.

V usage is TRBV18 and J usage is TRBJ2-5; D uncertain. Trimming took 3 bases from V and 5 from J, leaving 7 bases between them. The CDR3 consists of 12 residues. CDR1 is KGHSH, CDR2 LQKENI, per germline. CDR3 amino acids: CASSPTSETQYF. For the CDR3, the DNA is TGTGCCAGCTCACCTACATCGGAGACCCAGTACTTC. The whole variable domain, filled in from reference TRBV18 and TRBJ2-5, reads NAGVMQNPRHLVRRRGQEARLRCSPMKGHSHVYWYRQLPEEGLKFMVYLQKENIIDESGMPKERFSAEFPKEGPSILRIQQVVRGDSAAYFCASSPTSETQYFGPGTRLLVL.

This CDR3 is CASSEATSFRGAEAFF. The DNA for the CDR3 is TGTGCCAGCAGTGAAGCGACTTCGTTTAGGGGAGCTGAAGCTTTCTTT. The chain carries TRBV6-1 and TRBJ1-1; D perhaps matches TRBD1 (5 bases). V lost 0 bases, J lost 6 bases, and 17 bases lay in between. The CDR3 runs to 16 residues. Germline CDR1 reads MNHNS; CDR2 reads SASEGT.

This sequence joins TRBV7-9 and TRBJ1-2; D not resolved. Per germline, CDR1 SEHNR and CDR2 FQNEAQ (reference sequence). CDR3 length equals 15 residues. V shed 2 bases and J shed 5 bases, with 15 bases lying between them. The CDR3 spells CASSLSGQKTYGYTF. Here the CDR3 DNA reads TGTGCCAGCAGCTTATCTGGTCAGAAAACTTATGGCTACACCTTC.

CDR3 sequence: CASSSAGGDGYTF. The CDR3 nucleotides are TGTGCCAGCAGCTCCGCAGGGGGCGATGGCTACACCTTC. The chain has TRBV7-3 and TRBJ1-2; 8 positions agree with TRBD1. This CDR3 region has 13 residues. Germline V CDR1 and CDR2: SGHTA, FQGTGA. V shed 4 bases and J 6 bases; nucleotides not matched to a gene: 4.

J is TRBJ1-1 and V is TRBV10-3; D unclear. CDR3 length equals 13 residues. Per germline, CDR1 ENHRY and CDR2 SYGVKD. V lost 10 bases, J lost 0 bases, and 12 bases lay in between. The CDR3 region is CATRALMNTEAFF. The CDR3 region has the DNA TGTGCCACTAGGGCTCTGATGAACACTGAAGCTTTCTTT.

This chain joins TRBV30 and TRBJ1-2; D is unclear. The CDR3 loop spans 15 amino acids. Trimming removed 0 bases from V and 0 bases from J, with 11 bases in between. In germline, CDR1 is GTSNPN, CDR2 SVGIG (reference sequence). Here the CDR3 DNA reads TGTGCCTGGAGTGTACCTTTAGACACTAACTATGGCTACACCTTC. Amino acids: CAWSVPLDTNYGYTF.

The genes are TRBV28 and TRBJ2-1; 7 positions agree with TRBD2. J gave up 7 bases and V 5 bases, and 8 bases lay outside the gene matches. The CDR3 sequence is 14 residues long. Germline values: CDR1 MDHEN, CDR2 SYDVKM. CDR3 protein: CASSLLDGGNEQFF. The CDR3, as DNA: TGTGCCAGCAGTCTACTGGACGGGGGGAATGAGCAGTTCTTC.

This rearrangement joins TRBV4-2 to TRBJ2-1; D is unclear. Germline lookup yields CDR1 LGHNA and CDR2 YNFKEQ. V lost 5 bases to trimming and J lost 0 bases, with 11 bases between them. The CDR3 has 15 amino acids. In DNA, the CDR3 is TGTGCCAGCAGCGTCGGTTGGGACTCCTACAATGAGCAGTTCTTC. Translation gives CASSVGWDSYNEQFF.

The CDR3: CASSAAPFEQGSSEQFF. Written as DNA, the CDR3 is TGTGCCAGCAGCGCGGCACCCTTCGAACAGGGTTCGAGTGAGCAGTTCTTC. V and J are TRBV27 and TRBJ2-1, with a weak D call TRBD1 (6 bases). V dropped 6 bases and J dropped 9 bases, with 27 bases sitting between them. Germline CDR1 and CDR2: MNHEY and SMNVEV (reference sequence). The CDR3 runs to 17 residues.

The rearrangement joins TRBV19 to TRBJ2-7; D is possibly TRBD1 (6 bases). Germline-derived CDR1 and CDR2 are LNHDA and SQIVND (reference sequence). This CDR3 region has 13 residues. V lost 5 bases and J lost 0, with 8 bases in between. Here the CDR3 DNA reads TGTGCCAGTAGTCAGGGGAGCTCCTACGAGCAGTACTTC. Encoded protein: CASSQGSSYEQYF.

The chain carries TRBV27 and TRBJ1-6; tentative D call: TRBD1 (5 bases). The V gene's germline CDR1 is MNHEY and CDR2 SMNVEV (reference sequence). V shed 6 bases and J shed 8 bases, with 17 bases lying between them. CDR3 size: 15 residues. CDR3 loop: CASSPGLSFDSPLHF. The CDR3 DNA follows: TGTGCCAGCAGCCCGGGACTTTCTTTTGATTCACCCCTCCACTTT.

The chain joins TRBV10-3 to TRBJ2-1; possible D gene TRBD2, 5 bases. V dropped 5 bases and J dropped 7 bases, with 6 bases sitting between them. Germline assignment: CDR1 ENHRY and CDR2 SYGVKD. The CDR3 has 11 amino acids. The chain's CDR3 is CAISRGNEQFF. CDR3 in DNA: TGTGCCATCAGTAGAGGGAATGAGCAGTTCTTC.

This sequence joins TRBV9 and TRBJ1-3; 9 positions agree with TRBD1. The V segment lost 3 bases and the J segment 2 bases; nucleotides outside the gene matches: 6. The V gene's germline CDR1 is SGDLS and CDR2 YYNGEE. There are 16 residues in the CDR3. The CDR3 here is CASSAWDRDPGNTIYF. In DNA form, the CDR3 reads TGTGCCAGCAGCGCTTGGGACAGGGACCCTGGAAACACCATATATTTT.

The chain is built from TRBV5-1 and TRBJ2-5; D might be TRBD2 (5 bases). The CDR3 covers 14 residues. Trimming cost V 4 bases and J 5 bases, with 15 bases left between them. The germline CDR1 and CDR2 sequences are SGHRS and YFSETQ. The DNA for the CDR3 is TGCGCCAGCAGCGGCCCGCTAGCCGGGGAGACCCAGTACTTC. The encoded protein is CASSGPLAGETQYF. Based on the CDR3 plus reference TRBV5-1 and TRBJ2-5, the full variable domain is KAGVTQTPRYLIKTRGQQVTLSCSPISGHRSVSWYQQTPGQGLQFLFEYFSETQRNKGNFPGRFSGRQFSNSRSEMNVSTLELGDSALYLCASSGPLAGETQYFGPGTRLLVL.